The clone carrying this T cell receptor (beta chain) was seen a single time. The antigen is not known. These data come from a study of T cells in Graves' hyperthyroidism and ophthalmopathy. Study results and limitations: Before onset, by a median of approximately 6.2 months, the model predicted ophthalmopathy.

TCR beta CDR3 regions were amplified from RNA transcripts. First-round RT-PCR with HTBI primers amplified the TCR CDR3 region. TCRdb itself ran the multiplex PCR reads through MiXCR, one entry per CDR3 protein. The sample carries approximately 600,000 distinct CDR3 sequences, around 21% recorded once. The CDR3 runs 13 residues. Germline V CDR1 and CDR2: MNHNS, SASEGT. Trimming pared 7 bases from V and 7 bases from J, leaving 13 bases between. This chain joins TRBV6-1 and TRBJ1-4; a weak D match, TRBD1 (5 bases). The sequencing input was blood. This clonotype originated in a man aged 25 to 40 with Graves' ophthalmopathy. This CDR3 is CASKAGRGEKLFF. The CDR3 DNA reads TGTGCCAGCAAAGCAGGGCGAGGTGAAAAACTGTTTTTT.